The clone carrying this T cell receptor beta chain was counted between two and nine times. What it binds is not known. The CDR3 covers 16 residues. Looked up from germline, CDR1 is KGHDR and CDR2 is SFDVKD. The V end lost 4 bases, the J end lost 6 bases, and 18 bases lay between the germline ends. A single record per CDR3 protein comes from TCRdb applying MiXCR to the 5' RACE reads. Among fewer than 450,000 distinct CDR3 sequences listed, under 25% were seen once. This sample stems from a study of T-cell memory formation after mild COVID-19. In the study overall: There were largely donor-specific TCR clusters. Points from the study as a whole: Contracting clones from day 15 to 85 showed balanced CD4/CD8; later expanders favored CD4+. For contracting clones, CD4+ ones sat mainly in CM and EM, CD8+ in EMRA. SARS-CoV-2 specificity was not confirmed for second-wave clones peaking on day 37.

The rearrangement uses TRBV24-1 and TRBJ2-1; the D gene is possibly TRBD2 (7 bases). The clonotype was recovered from an adult woman who had mild COVID-19 (a few samples of this study predate the infection). Cell type and time point are not known. The source material was PBMCs or a T cell subset sorted from them (not recorded which). CDR3 residues: CATSDTSRGGANEQFF. The CDR3 DNA sequence: TGTGCCACCAGTGACACCTCGCGAGGGGGGGCCAATGAGCAGTTCTTC.